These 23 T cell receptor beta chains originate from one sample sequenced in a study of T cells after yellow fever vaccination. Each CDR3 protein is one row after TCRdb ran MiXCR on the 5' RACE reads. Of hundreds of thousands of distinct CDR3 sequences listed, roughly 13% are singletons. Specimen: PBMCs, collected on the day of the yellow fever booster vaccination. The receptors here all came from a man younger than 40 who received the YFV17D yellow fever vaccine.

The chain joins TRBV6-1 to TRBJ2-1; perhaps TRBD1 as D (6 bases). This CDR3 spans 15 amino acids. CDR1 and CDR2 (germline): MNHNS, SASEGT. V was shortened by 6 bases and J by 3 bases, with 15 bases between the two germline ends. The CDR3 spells CASSVRTVGYNEQFF. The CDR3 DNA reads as TGTGCCAGCAGCGTCCGGACAGTGGGCTACAATGAGCAGTTCTTC.

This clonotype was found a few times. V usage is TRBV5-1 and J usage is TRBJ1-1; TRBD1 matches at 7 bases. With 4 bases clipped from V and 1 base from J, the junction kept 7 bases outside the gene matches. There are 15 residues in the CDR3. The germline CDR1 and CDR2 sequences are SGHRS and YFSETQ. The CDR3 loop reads CASSLRGGTNTEAFF. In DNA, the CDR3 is TGCGCCAGCAGCCTCAGGGGGGGGACGAACACTGAAGCTTTCTTT.

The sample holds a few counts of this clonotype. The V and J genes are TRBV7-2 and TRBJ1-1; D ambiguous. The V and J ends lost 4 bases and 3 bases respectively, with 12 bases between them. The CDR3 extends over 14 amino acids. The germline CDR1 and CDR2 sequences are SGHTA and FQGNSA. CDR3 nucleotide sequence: TGTGCCAGCAGCTCTTATCGGAGGGACACTGAAGCTTTCTTT. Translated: CASSSYRRDTEAFF.

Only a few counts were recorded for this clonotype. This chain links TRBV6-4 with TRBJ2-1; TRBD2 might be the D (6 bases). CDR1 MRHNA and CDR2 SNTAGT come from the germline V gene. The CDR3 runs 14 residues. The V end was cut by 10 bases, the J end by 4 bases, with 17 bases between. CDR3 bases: TGTGCCACCCAACGGGAGATCGGTTACAATGAGCAGTTCTTC. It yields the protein CATQREIGYNEQFF.

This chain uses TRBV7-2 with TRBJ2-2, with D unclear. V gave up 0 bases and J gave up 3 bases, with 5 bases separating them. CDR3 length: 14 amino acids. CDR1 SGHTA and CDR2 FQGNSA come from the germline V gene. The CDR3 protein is CASSLAGHTGELFF. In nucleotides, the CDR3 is TGTGCCAGCAGCTTAGCCGGGCACACCGGGGAGCTGTTTTTT.

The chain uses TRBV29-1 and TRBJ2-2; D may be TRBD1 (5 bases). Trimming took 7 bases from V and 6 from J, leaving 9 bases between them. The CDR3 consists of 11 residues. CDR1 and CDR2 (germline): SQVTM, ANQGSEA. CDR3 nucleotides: TGCAGCGCGGAAGGGGCCGGGGAGCTGTTTTTT. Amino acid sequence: CSAEGAGELFF.

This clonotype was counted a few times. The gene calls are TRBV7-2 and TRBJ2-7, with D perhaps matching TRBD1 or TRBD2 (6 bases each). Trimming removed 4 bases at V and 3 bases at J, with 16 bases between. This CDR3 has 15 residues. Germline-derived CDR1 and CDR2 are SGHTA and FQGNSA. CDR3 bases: TGTGCCAGCAGCTATAGGAGGGGGGAAGGCTACGAGCAGTACTTC. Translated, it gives CASSYRRGEGYEQYF.

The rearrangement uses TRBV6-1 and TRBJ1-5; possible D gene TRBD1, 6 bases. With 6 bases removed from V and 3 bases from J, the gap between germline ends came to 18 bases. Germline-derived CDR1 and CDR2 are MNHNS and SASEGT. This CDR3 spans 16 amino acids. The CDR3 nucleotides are TGTGCCAGCAGACCCACTCTCGGACAGAACAATCAGCCCCAGCATTTT. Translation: CASRPTLGQNNQPQHF.

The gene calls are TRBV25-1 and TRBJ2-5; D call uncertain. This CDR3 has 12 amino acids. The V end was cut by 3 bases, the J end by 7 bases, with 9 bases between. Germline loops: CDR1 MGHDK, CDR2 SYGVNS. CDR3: CASSEGFGTQYF. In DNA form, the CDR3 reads TGTGCCAGCAGTGAGGGCTTCGGGACCCAGTACTTC.

Here the CDR3 reads CASSLNRGLSGELFF. The CDR3 DNA follows: TGTGCCAGCAGCTTAAACAGGGGGCTGTCTGGGGAGCTGTTTTTT. The chain uses TRBV7-2 and TRBJ2-2; 9 bases match TRBD1. The CDR3 totals 15 residues. The V gene's germline CDR1 is SGHTA and CDR2 FQGNSA. The trim removed 2 bases at V and 8 bases at J, leaving 6 bases unmatched.

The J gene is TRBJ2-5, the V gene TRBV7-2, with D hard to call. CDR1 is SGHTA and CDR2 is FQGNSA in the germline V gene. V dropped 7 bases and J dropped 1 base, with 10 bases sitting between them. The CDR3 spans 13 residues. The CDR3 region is CASTWTLQETQYF. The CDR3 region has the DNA TGTGCCAGCACCTGGACCCTCCAAGAGACCCAGTACTTC. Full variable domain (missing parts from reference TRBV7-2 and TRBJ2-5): GAGVSQSPSNKVTEKGKDVELRCDPISGHTALYWYRQSLGQGLEFLIYFQGNSAPDKSGLPSDRFSAERTGGSVSTLTIQRTQQEDSAVYLCASTWTLQETQYFGPGTRLLVL.

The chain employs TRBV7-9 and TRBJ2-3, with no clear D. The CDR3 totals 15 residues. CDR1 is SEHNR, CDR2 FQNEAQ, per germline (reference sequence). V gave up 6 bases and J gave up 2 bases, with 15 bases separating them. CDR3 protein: CASSLSTENTDTQYF. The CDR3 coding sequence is TGTGCCAGCAGTTTGTCGACGGAGAACACAGATACGCAGTATTTT.

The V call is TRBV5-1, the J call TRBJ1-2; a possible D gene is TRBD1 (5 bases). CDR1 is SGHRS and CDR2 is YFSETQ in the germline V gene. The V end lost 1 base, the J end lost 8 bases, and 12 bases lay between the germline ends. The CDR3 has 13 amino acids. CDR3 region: CASSLSGSGGYTF. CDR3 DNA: TGCGCCAGCAGCTTGTCAGGGTCCGGCGGCTACACCTTC. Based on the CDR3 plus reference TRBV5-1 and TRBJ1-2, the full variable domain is KAGVTQTPRYLIKTRGQQVTLSCSPISGHRSVSWYQQTPGQGLQFLFEYFSETQRNKGNFPGRFSGRQFSNSRSEMNVSTLELGDSALYLCASSLSGSGGYTFGSGTRLTVV.

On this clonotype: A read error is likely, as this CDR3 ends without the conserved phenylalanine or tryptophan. The CDR3 bases are TGCAGCGTTGTGGTCGGCACTCAAGCCAAAAACATTCAGTACATC. Residues: CSVVVGTQAKNIQYI. This chain links TRBV29-1 with TRBJ2-4; D uncertain. CDR3 size: 15 residues. The ends were cut back, 4 bases at V and 0 bases at J, with 13 bases in the middle. The V gene's germline CDR1 is SQVTM and CDR2 ANQGSEA.

The CDR3 sequence is CSASDGYNSPLHF. Here the CDR3 DNA reads TGCAGTGCTAGCGACGGTTATAATTCACCCCTCCACTTT. The chain carries TRBV20-1 and TRBJ1-6; D remains ambiguous. V shed 3 bases and J shed 4 bases, with 7 bases lying between them. Germline CDR1 DFQATT, CDR2 SNEGSKA (reference sequence). The CDR3 loop spans 13 amino acids.

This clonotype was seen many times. CDR3 sequence (DNA): TGTGCCACCAGCAGAACAACCGGGACTAGCGGGTCCCACAATGAGCAGTTCTTC. It is translated as CATSRTTGTSGSHNEQFF. The chain carries TRBV15 and TRBJ2-1; TRBD2 matches 12 bases. This CDR3 spans 18 amino acids. Germline V CDR1 and CDR2: LNHNV, YYDKDF (reference sequence). J was trimmed by 5 bases and V by 2 bases; bases with no gene match: 10.

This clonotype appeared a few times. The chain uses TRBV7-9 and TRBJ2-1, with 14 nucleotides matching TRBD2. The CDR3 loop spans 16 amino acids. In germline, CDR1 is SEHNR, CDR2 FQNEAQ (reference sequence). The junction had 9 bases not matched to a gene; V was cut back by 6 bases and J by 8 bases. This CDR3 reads CASRHHGTSGSDEQFF. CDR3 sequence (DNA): TGTGCCAGCAGGCACCATGGGACTAGCGGGAGCGATGAGCAGTTCTTC. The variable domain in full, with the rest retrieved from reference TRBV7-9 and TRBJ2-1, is DTGVSQNPRHKITKRGQNVTFRCDPISEHNRLYWYRQTLGQGPEFLTYFQNEAQLEKSRLLSDRFSAERPKGSFSTLEIQRTEQGDSAMYLCASRHHGTSGSDEQFFGPGTRLTVL.

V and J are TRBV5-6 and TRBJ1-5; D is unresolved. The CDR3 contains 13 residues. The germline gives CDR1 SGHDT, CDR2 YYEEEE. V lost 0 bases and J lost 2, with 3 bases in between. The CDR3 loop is CASSLARNQPQHF. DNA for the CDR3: TGTGCCAGCAGCTTGGCTCGCAATCAGCCCCAGCATTTT. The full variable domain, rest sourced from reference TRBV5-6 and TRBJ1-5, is DAGVTQSPTHLIKTRGQQVTLRCSPKSGHDTVSWYQQALGQGPQFIFQYYEEEERQRGNFPDRFSGHQFPNYSSELNVNALLLGDSALYLCASSLARNQPQHFGDGTRLSIL.

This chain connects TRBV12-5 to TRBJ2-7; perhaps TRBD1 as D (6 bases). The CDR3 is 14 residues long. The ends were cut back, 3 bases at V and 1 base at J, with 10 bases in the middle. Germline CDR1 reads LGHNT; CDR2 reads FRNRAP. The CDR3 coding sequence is TGTGCTAGTGGTTTAGGGACATCATCCTACGAGCAGTACTTC. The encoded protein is CASGLGTSSYEQYF. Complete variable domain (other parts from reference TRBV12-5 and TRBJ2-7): DARVTQTPRHKVTEMGQEVTMRCQPILGHNTVFWYRQTMMQGLELLAYFRNRAPLDDSGMPKDRFSAEMPDATLATLKIQPSEPRDSAVYFCASGLGTSSYEQYFGPGTRLTVT.

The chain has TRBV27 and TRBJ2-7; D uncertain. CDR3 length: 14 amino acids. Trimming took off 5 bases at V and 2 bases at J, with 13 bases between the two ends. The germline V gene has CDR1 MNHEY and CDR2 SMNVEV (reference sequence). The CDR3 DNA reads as TGTGCCAGCAGTGCCTCAGGTTTCCCCTACGAGCAGTACTTC. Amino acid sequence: CASSASGFPYEQYF.

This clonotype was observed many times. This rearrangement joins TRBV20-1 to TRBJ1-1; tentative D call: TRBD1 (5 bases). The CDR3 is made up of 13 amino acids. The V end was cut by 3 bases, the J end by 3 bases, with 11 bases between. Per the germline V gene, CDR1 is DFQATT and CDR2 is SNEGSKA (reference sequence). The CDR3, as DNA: TGCAGTGCTAGCGGGGGGAGAGACACTGAAGCTTTCTTT. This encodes CSASGGRDTEAFF.

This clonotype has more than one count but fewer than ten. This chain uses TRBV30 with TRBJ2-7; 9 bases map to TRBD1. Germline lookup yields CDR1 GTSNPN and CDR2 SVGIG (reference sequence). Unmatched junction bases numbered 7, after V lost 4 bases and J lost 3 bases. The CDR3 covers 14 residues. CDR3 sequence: CAWTRGTGLYEQYF. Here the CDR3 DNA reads TGTGCCTGGACCAGGGGGACAGGGCTCTACGAGCAGTACTTC.

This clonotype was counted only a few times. Written as DNA, the CDR3 is TGTGCCAGCAGCGCAGGACAGGAGGGCGGTTCACCCCTCCACTTT. Amino acid sequence: CASSAGQEGGSPLHF. The genes are TRBV7-2 and TRBJ1-6; 7 bases line up with TRBD1. The J segment lost 9 bases and the V segment lost 5 bases, leaving 10 bases of the junction unmatched. Germline V gene lookup returns CDR1 SGHTA and CDR2 FQGNSA. This CDR3 region has 15 residues.